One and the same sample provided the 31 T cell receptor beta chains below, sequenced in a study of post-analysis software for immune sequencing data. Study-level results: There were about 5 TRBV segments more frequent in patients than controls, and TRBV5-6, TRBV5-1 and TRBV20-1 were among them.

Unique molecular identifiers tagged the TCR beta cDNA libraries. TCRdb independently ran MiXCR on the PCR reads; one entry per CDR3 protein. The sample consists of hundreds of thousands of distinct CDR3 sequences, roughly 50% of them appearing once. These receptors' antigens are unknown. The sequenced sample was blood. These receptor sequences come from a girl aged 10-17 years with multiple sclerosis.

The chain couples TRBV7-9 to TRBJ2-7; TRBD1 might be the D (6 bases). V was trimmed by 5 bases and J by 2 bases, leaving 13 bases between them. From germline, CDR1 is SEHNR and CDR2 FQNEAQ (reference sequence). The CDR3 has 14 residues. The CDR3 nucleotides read TGTGCCAGCAGCCCAAGACAGGACGCCTACGAGCAGTACTTC. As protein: CASSPRQDAYEQYF.

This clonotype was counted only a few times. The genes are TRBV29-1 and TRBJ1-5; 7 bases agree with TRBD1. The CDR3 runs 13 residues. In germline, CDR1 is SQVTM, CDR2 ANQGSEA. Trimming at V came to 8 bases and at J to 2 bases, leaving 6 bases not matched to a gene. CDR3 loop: CSIFGTGNQPQHF. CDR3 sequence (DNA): TGCAGCATCTTCGGGACAGGCAATCAGCCCCAGCATTTT.

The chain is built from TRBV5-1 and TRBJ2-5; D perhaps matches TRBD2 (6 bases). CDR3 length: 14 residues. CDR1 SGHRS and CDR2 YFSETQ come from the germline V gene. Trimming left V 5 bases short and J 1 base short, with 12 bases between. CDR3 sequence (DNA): TGCGCCAGCAGACCTCAGGGACTCCAAGAGACCCAGTACTTC. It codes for CASRPQGLQETQYF.

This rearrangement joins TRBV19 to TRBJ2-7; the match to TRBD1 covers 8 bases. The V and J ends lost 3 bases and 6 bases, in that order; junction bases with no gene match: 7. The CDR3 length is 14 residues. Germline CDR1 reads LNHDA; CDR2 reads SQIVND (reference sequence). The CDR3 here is CASSITGTGPEQYF. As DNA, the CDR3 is TGTGCCAGTAGTATTACCGGGACAGGTCCCGAGCAGTACTTC.

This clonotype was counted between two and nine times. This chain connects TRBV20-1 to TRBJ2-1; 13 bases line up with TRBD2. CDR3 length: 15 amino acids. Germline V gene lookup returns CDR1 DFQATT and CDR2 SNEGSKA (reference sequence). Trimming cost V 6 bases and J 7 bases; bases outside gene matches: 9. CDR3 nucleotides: TGCAGTGCCGGATCGACTAGCGGGAGGCCAAATGAGCAGTTCTTC. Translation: CSAGSTSGRPNEQFF.

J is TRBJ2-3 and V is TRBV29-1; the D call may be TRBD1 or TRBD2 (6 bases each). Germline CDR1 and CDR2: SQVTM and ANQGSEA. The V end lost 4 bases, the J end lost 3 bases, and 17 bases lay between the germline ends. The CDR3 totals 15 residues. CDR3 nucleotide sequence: TGCAGCGTTGGAGGGGGTTGGGGGGAGACAGATACGCAGTATTTT. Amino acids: CSVGGGWGETDTQYF.

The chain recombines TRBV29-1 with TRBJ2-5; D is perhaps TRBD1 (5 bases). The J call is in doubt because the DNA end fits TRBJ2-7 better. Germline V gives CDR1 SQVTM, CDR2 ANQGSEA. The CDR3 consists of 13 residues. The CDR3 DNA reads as TGCAGCGTGGTTCCGGCAGGGAAGAACGAGCAGTACTTC. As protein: CSVVPAGKNEQYF.

The CDR3 DNA follows: TGCAGCGTTGTACAGGGAAACTACGAGCAGTACTTC. Protein product: CSVVQGNYEQYF. The chain uses TRBV29-1 and TRBJ2-7; D possibly corresponds to TRBD1 (6 bases). Trimming cost V 4 bases and J 3 bases, with 10 bases left between them. CDR1 and CDR2 from the germline V gene are SQVTM and ANQGSEA. The CDR3 is 12 amino acids.

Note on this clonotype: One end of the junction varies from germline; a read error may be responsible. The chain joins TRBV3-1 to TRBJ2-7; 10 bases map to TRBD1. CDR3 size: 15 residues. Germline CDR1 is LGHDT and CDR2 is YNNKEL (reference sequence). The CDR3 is CASRQDRGLSYEQYF. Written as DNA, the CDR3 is TGTGCCAGCAGGCAAGACAGGGGGCTTTCCTACGAGCAGTACTTC.

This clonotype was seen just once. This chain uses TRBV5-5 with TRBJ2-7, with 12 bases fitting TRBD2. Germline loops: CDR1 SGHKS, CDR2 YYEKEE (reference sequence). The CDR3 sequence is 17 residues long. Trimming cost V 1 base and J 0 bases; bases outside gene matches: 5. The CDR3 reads CASSLRLAGVSSYEQYF. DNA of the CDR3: TGTGCCAGCAGCTTGAGACTAGCGGGAGTATCCTCCTACGAGCAGTACTTC.

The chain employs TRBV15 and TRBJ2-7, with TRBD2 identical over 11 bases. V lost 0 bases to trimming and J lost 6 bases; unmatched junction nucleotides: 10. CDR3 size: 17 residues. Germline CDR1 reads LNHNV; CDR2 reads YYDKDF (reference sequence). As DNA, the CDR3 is TGTGCCACCAGCAGAGATTGGGGACTAGCGGCCTACGGCGAGCAGTACTTC. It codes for CATSRDWGLAAYGEQYF.

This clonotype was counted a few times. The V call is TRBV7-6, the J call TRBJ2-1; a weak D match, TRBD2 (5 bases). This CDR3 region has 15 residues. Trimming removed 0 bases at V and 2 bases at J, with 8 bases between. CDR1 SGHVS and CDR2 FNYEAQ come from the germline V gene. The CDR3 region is CASSLATGTYNEQFF. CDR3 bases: TGTGCCAGCAGCTTAGCCACGGGGACCTACAATGAGCAGTTCTTC.

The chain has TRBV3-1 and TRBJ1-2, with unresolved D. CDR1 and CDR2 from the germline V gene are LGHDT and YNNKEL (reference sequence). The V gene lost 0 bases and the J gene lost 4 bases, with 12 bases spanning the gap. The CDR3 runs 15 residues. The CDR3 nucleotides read TGTGCCAGCAGCCAAGAGGGAGGTCACGGCTATGGCTACACCTTC. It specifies CASSQEGGHGYGYTF.

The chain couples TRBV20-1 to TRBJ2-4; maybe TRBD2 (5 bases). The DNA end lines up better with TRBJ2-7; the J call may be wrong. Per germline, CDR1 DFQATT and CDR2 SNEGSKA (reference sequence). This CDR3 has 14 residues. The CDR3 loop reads CSAGRDSRGREQYF. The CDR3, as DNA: TGCAGTGCTGGTAGAGACTCGAGAGGGCGCGAGCAGTACTTC.

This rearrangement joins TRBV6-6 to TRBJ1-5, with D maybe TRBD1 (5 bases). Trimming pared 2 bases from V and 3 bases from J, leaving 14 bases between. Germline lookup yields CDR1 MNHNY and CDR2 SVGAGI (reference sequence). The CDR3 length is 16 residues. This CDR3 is CASSYGAALINQPQHF. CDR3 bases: TGTGCCAGCAGTTACGGGGCAGCCTTAATCAATCAGCCCCAGCATTTT.

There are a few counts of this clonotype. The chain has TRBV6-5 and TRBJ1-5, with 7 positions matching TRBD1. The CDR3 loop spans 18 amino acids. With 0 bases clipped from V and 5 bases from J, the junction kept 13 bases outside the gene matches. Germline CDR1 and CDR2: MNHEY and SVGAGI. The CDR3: CASSYSMSQTGWDQPQHF. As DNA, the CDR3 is TGTGCCAGCAGTTACTCGATGTCCCAGACAGGGTGGGATCAGCCCCAGCATTTT.

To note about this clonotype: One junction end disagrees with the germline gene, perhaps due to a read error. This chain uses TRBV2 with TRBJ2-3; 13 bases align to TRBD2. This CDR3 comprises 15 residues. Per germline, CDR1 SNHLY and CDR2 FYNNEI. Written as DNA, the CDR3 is TGTGCCACCCAAACTAGCGGGGGGGCCCTTGATACGCGGTATTTT. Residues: CATQTSGGALDTRYF.

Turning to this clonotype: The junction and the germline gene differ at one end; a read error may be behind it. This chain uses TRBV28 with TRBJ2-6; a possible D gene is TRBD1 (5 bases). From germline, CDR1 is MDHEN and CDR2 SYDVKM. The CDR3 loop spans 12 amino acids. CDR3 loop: CASSSGANVRTF. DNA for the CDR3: TGTGCCAGCAGTTCTGGGGCCAACGTCCGGACTTTC.

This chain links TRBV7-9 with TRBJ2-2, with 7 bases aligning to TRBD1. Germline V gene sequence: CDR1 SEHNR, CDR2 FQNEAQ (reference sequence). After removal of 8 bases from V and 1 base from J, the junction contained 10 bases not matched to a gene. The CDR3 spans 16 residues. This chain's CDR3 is CASSLKDRLNTGELFF. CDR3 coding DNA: TGTGCCAGCTCCCTCAAGGACAGGCTGAACACCGGGGAGCTGTTTTTT. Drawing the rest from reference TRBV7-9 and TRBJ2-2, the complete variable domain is DTGVSQNPRHKITKRGQNVTFRCDPISEHNRLYWYRQTLGQGPEFLTYFQNEAQLEKSRLLSDRFSAERPKGSFSTLEIQRTEQGDSAMYLCASSLKDRLNTGELFFGEGSRLTVL.

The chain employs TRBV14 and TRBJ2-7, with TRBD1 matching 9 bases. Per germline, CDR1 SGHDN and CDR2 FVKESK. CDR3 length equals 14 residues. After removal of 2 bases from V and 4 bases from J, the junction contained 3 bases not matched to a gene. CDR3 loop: CASSQWDRDYEQYF. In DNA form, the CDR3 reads TGTGCCAGCAGCCAATGGGACAGGGATTACGAGCAGTACTTC.

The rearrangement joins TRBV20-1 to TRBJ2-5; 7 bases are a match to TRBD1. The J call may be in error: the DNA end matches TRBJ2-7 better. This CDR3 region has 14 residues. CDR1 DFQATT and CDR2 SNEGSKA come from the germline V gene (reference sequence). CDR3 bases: TGCAGTGCTAGCACACAGGGGTCCCCCTACGAGCAGTACTTC. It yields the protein CSASTQGSPYEQYF.

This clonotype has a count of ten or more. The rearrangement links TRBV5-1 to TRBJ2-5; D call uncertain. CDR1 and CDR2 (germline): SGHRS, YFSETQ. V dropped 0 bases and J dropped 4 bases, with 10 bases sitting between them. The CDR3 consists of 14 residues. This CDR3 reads CASSLGTGGETQYF. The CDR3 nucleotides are TGCGCCAGCAGCTTGGGTACGGGCGGAGAGACCCAGTACTTC.

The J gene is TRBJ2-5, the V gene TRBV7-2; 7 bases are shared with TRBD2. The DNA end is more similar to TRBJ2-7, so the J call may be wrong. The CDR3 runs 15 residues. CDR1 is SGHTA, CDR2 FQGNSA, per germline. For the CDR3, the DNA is TGTGCCAGCAGCTTATGGGGAGGGAACCTATACGAGCAGTACTTC. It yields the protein CASSLWGGNLYEQYF.

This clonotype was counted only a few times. CDR3 sequence (DNA): TGTGCCAGCAGCCTAGGCGACAGGGGAAGCGCCTACGAGCAGTACTTC. Amino acid sequence: CASSLGDRGSAYEQYF. The chain links TRBV7-9 to TRBJ2-7; 8 nucleotides agree with TRBD1. Germline V CDR1 and CDR2: SEHNR, FQNEAQ (reference sequence). The junction had 11 bases not matched to a gene; V was cut back by 5 bases and J by 2 bases. The length of the CDR3 is 16 residues.

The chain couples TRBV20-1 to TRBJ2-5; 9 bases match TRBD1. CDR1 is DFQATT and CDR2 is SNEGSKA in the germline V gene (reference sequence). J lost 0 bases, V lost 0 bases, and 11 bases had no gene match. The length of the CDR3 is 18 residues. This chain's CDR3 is CSARDLRQGVFNQETQYF. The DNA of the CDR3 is TGCAGTGCTAGAGATCTTAGACAGGGGGTTTTTAACCAAGAGACCCAGTACTTC.

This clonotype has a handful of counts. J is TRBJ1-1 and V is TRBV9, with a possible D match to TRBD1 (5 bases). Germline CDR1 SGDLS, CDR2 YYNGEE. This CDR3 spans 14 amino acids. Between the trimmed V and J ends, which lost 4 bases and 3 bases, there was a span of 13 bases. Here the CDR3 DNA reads TGTGCCAGCAGCCGGGGGGGGTTGCACACTGAAGCTTTCTTT. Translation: CASSRGGLHTEAFF.

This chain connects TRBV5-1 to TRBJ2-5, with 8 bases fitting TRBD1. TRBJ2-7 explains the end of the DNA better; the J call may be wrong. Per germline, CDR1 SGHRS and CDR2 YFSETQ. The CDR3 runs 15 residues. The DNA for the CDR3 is TGCGCCAGCAGCAAGCAGGGGGCGCGAAGGTACGAGCAGTACTTC. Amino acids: CASSKQGARRYEQYF.

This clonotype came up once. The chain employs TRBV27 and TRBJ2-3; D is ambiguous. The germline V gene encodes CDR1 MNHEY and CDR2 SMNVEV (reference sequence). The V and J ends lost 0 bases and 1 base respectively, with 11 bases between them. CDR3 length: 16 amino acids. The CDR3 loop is CASSLSGTRGTDTQYF. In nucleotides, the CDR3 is TGTGCCAGCAGTTTATCAGGCACCCGGGGCACAGATACGCAGTATTTT.

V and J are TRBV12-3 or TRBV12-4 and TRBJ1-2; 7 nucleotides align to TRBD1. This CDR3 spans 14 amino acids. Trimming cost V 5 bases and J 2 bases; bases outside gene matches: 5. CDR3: CASSPGQLNYGYTF. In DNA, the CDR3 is TGTGCCAGCAGTCCGGGACAGCTAAACTATGGCTACACCTTC.

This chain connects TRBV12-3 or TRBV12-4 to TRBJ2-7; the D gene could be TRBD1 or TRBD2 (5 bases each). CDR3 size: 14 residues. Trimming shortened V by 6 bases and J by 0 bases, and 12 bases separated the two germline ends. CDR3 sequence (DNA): TGTGCCAGCAGGGGAGACAGCAACTCCTACGAGCAGTACTTC. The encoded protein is CASRGDSNSYEQYF.

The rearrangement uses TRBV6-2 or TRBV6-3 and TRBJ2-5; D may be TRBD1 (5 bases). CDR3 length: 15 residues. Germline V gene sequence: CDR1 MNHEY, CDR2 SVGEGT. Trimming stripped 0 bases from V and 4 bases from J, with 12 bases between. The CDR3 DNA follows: TGTGCCAGCAGTTACTCCTTCAGGGTCGGAGAGACCCAGTACTTC. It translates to CASSYSFRVGETQYF.